Following are 21 T cell receptor beta chains from one sample sequenced in a study of T cells in Graves' hyperthyroidism and ophthalmopathy. The CDR3 regions of TCR beta were amplified from RNA transcripts. When the TCR CDR3 underwent first-round RT-PCR, the HTBI primer set was used. From the multiplex PCR reads, TCRdb called clonotypes with MiXCR, one entry per CDR3 protein. The repertoire has over 500,000 distinct CDR3 sequences, about 15% of them found once; the top ten carry about 16%. Sequencing input: blood. These receptor sequences come from a woman under 30 with Graves' ophthalmopathy.

This clonotype was detected many times. The chain couples TRBV20-1 to TRBJ2-5; unclear D gene. Between the trimmed V and J ends, which lost 3 bases and 5 bases, there was a span of 7 bases. Germline CDR1 DFQATT, CDR2 SNEGSKA (reference sequence). The length of the CDR3 is 11 residues. In nucleotides, the CDR3 is TGCAGTGCTAGTCTCCAGGAGACCCAGTACTTC. This encodes CSASLQETQYF.

This clonotype was counted at least ten times. The chain is built from TRBV13 and TRBJ1-1, with TRBD1 matching 8 bases. Germline V gene sequence: CDR1 PRHDT, CDR2 FYEKMQ (reference sequence). CDR3 length equals 18 residues. V shed 2 bases and J 0 bases; nucleotides not matched to a gene: 11. The chain's CDR3 is CASSLRLGGQGMNTEAFF. Here the CDR3 DNA reads TGTGCCAGCAGCTTACGACTCGGAGGACAGGGAATGAACACTGAAGCTTTCTTT.

The gene calls are TRBV2 and TRBJ2-1, with D unresolved. Germline values: CDR1 SNHLY, CDR2 FYNNEI. The CDR3 runs to 13 residues. The V and J ends lost 6 bases and 0 bases respectively, with 6 bases between them. The CDR3 loop reads CASRDFSYNEQFF. Here the CDR3 DNA reads TGTGCCAGCAGGGATTTCTCCTACAATGAGCAGTTCTTC.

This clonotype has at least ten counts. The rearrangement uses TRBV11-2 and TRBJ2-7, with D possibly TRBD1 on 5 matching bases. Trimming removed 1 base at V and 3 bases at J, with 10 bases between. This CDR3 is 14 amino acids long. The germline V gene encodes CDR1 SGHAT and CDR2 FQNNGV. CDR3 sequence (DNA): TGTGCCAGCAGCTTAGTTCTAAGGGGCTACGAGCAGTACTTC. Protein sequence: CASSLVLRGYEQYF.

This clonotype was seen at least ten times. The chain couples TRBV5-1 to TRBJ1-4; tentatively, D is TRBD1 (6 bases). Trimming took off 0 bases at V and 4 bases at J, with 10 bases between the two ends. The CDR3 is made up of 15 amino acids. Germline V gene sequence: CDR1 SGHRS, CDR2 YFSETQ. The CDR3 loop is CASSLGTALNEKLFF. The CDR3, as DNA: TGCGCCAGCAGCTTGGGGACAGCCCTTAATGAAAAACTGTTTTTT.

This clonotype has a count of ten or more. This chain uses TRBV18 with TRBJ1-2; 9 bases line up with TRBD1. The V gene's germline CDR1 is KGHSH and CDR2 LQKENI. With V trimmed by 2 bases and J by 5 bases, 9 bases remained unmatched. This CDR3 spans 16 amino acids. The CDR3 nucleotides are TGTGCCAGCTCACCATCCCGGGACAGGGCGGGGTATGGCTACACCTTC. This translates into CASSPSRDRAGYGYTF.

This clonotype was found many times. This chain joins TRBV29-1 and TRBJ2-1; possible D gene TRBD1, 5 bases. The CDR3 is 16 amino acids. Germline CDR1 reads SQVTM; CDR2 reads ANQGSEA. V was clipped by 6 bases and J by 0 bases, with 18 bases between them. Here the CDR3 DNA reads TGCAGCGTATGGCCCCCGACAGATCGCTCCTACAATGAGCAGTTCTTC. This translates into CSVWPPTDRSYNEQFF.

The gene calls are TRBV4-1 and TRBJ2-7, with a tentative D call TRBD1 (6 bases). Germline CDR1 and CDR2: MGHRA and YSYEKL. The V and J ends lost 0 bases and 2 bases respectively, with 14 bases between them. CDR3 length: 16 amino acids. The CDR3 region has the DNA TGCGCCAGCAGCCAAGACACTCGGGACACGGCCTACGAGCAGTACTTC. As protein: CASSQDTRDTAYEQYF.

The CDR3 sequence: CSVEVQDTYEQYF. The CDR3 nucleotides are TGCAGCGTTGAAGTTCAGGACACGTACGAGCAGTACTTC. This rearrangement joins TRBV29-1 to TRBJ2-7, with D tentatively TRBD1 (5 bases). CDR3 length: 13 amino acids. CDR1 and CDR2 from the germline V gene are SQVTM and ANQGSEA. V was clipped by 1 base and J by 4 bases, with 11 bases between them.

This clonotype was counted only a few times. This sequence joins TRBV9 and TRBJ1-5; D is perhaps TRBD1 (6 bases). Germline loops: CDR1 SGDLS, CDR2 YYNGEE. Deletions cut 1 base from V and 6 bases from J, with 11 bases between. CDR3 length equals 14 residues. CDR3 DNA sequence: TGTGCCAGCAGCGTATCGGGGGCCCCTCAGCCCCAGCATTTT. Amino acids: CASSVSGAPQPQHF.

This clonotype was found a few times. The V call is TRBV24-1, the J call TRBJ2-1; 7 nucleotides line up with TRBD2. The CDR3 loop spans 14 amino acids. CDR1 and CDR2 from the germline V gene are KGHDR and SFDVKD. J lost 6 bases, V lost 7 bases, and 8 bases had no gene match. CDR3 loop: CATSRPSGSNEQFF. The CDR3 nucleotides are TGTGCCACCAGCCGGCCTAGCGGTTCCAATGAGCAGTTCTTC.

This clonotype was seen ten or more times. The genes are TRBV5-1 and TRBJ1-6; 10 bases are a match to TRBD1. Germline V lookup: CDR1 SGHRS, CDR2 YFSETQ. The CDR3 is 15 residues long. J gave up 9 bases and V 2 bases, and 5 bases lay outside the gene matches. The chain's CDR3 is CASSLIGDRGSPLHF. The DNA for the CDR3 is TGCGCCAGCAGCTTAATTGGGGACAGGGGTTCACCCCTCCACTTT.

The chain links TRBV4-1 to TRBJ1-1; 7 bases fit TRBD1. The CDR3 has 13 amino acids. V shed 0 bases and J 10 bases; nucleotides not matched to a gene: 5. CDR1 is MGHRA and CDR2 is YSYEKL in the germline V gene. The CDR3 sequence: CASSQEGRGAAFF. For the CDR3, the DNA is TGCGCCAGCAGCCAAGAAGGCAGGGGGGCAGCTTTCTTT.

This sequence joins TRBV4-1 and TRBJ2-7; D is perhaps TRBD1 or TRBD2 (5 bases each). The germline V gene has CDR1 MGHRA and CDR2 YSYEKL. The CDR3 is 17 amino acids. Trimming removed 3 bases at V and 0 bases at J, with 18 bases between. Here the CDR3 reads CASSQSGHLTSSYEQYF. For the CDR3, the DNA is TGCGCCAGCAGCCAGAGCGGACACTTAACCAGCTCCTACGAGCAGTACTTC.

In its sample, this clonotype was seen a few times. The chain uses TRBV5-8 and TRBJ1-5, with D hard to call. Trimming shortened V by 5 bases and J by 1 base, and 7 bases separated the two germline ends. The CDR3 covers 13 residues. Germline-derived CDR1 and CDR2 are SGHTS and YDEGEE. The CDR3 is CASSTESNQPQHF. In DNA form, the CDR3 reads TGTGCCAGCAGTACGGAGAGCAATCAGCCCCAGCATTTT.

Note on this clonotype: A single base separates this from a much larger clone, so it may be a read error. The chain has TRBV20-1 and TRBJ1-1; D call uncertain. Germline values: CDR1 DFQATT, CDR2 SNEGSKA (reference sequence). The CDR3 spans 11 residues. Trimming stripped 6 bases from V and 8 bases from J, with 13 bases between. CDR3 protein: CSARSNYEAFF. CDR3 nucleotide sequence: TGCAGTGCGAGAAGCAATTACGAAGCTTTCTTT.

This clonotype was counted between two and nine times. The chain is built from TRBV19 and TRBJ2-1, with unresolved D. The V gene lost 4 bases and the J gene lost 3 bases, with 10 bases spanning the gap. Germline V gives CDR1 LNHDA, CDR2 SQIVND (reference sequence). The CDR3 loop spans 14 amino acids. The CDR3 nucleotides read TGTGCCAGTAGTAACTGGGGTTACTACAATGAGCAGTTCTTC. Amino acids: CASSNWGYYNEQFF.

This clonotype appeared many times. This chain's CDR3 is CSASVELEQFF. As DNA, the CDR3 is TGCAGTGCTAGTGTGGAGTTGGAGCAGTTCTTC. The J gene is TRBJ2-1, the V gene TRBV20-1, with no clear D. Trimming pared 3 bases from V and 10 bases from J, leaving 10 bases between. Germline lookup yields CDR1 DFQATT and CDR2 SNEGSKA (reference sequence). This CDR3 region has 11 residues.

This clonotype was seen repeatedly, ten times or more. The gene calls are TRBV2 and TRBJ1-5; D unresolved. CDR1 and CDR2 from the germline V gene are SNHLY and FYNNEI. The V gene lost 4 bases and the J gene lost 4 bases, with 8 bases spanning the gap. The CDR3 covers 13 residues. DNA of the CDR3: TGTGCCAGCAGTGTGGTGGGTAATCAGCCCCAGCATTTT. Translated: CASSVVGNQPQHF.

This clonotype was counted many times. J is TRBJ2-1 and V is TRBV20-1, with 11 bases fitting TRBD2. CDR3 length equals 15 residues. The V segment lost 0 bases and the J segment 3 bases; nucleotides outside the gene matches: 1. Germline CDR1 DFQATT, CDR2 SNEGSKA (reference sequence). CDR3 sequence (DNA): TGCAGTGCTAGAGAGGGACTAGCGGTCTACAATGAGCAGTTCTTC. It encodes CSAREGLAVYNEQFF.

Notes on this clonotype: A much larger clone differs by one base, so this may be a read error. This chain uses TRBV20-1 with TRBJ2-1; possibly TRBD2 for D (5 bases). With the DNA end fitting TRBJ2-7 better, the J assignment may be wrong. Germline-derived CDR1 and CDR2 are DFQATT and SNEGSKA (reference sequence). This CDR3 region has 12 residues. CDR3 in amino acids: CSARGGYNEQYF. In nucleotides, the CDR3 is TGCAGTGCTAGAGGAGGGTACAATGAGCAGTACTTC.